This TCR beta chain was obtained from a study of T-cell memory formation after mild COVID-19. Study-wide context: Among the donors, TCR clusters were largely specific to each donor.

General study findings and limits: Clones that got smaller from day 15 to 85 had even CD4/CD8, while clones growing later tipped toward CD4+. Mainly CM and EM harbored the contracting CD4+ clones; mainly EMRA harbored the CD8+ ones.

UMIs and sample barcodes were carried by the TCR alpha and TCR beta cDNA libraries that 5'RACE produced using constant-segment primers. TCRdb re-derived calls from the 5' RACE reads in MiXCR, one entry per CDR3 protein. The sample yields a few hundred thousand distinct CDR3 sequences, around an eighth seen once. Germline V gene sequence: CDR1 SGHNT, CDR2 YENEEA. V was shortened by 5 bases and J by 5 bases, with 16 bases between the two germline ends. There are 15 residues in the CDR3. In the case of this clonotype: Its antigen is as yet unknown.

What was sequenced was PBMCs or a T cell subset sorted from them (not recorded which). The TCR sequence derives from a man in his late teens or twenties who had mild COVID-19 (a few samples of this study predate the infection). Cell type and time point are not known. This chain uses TRBV11-3 with TRBJ2-4; possible D gene TRBD2, 5 bases. DNA for the CDR3: TGTGCCAGCAGCCCAGGCCGGGGTGGAGAAAACATTCAGTACTTC. This codes for CASSPGRGGENIQYF.